This T cell receptor beta chain was found in a study of cytomegalovirus exposure and HLA in healthy donors. The PCR was carried out with 60 Vbeta primers and 13 Jbeta primers. Measured with immunoSEQ multiplex PCR; TCRdb has only the in-frame clones, and not every one. The sample holds 170,000 or so clones, over 75% seen once. In regard to this clone: What it binds is not known.

Study results and caveats: Follow-up analysis later connected one missense variant in DCLRE1C with trimming of TCR beta V- and J-genes. In a later analysis, at a false discovery rate of 0.05, 15,000 to 20,000 TCR beta sequences were associated with HLA alleles.

The material sequenced was PBMCs. The origin of this receptor is a woman aged 45-59 years in good health and CMV-seropositive.

CDR3 coding DNA: TGTGCCAGCAGCGTAGAGGAGGGTAGTTACTACGAGCAGTACTTC. The encoded protein is CASSVEEGSYYEQYF. The J gene is TRBJ2-7, the V gene TRBV9; tentatively, D is TRBD2 (6 bases). CDR1 is SGDLS, CDR2 YYNGEE, per germline. V lost 0 bases and J 3 bases, leaving 13 bases between the germline ends. CDR3 size: 15 residues.